In its sample, the clone carrying this T cell receptor beta chain was seen many times. As yet, its antigen is unknown. These data are taken from a study of cytotoxic CD8 clonotypes in ibrutinib-treated CLL. Study at large: The patient breakdown showed about ten relapsed/refractory and about 16 treatment-naive cases, with some 18 IGHV unmutated. Study-level points and caveats: Public clonotypes, an uncommon group, contracted or remained stable on treatment.

Profiling relied on immunoSEQ multiplex PCR, and the TCRdb table lists in-frame clones only, not all of them. There are more than 200,000 clones in the sample; around 75% occur only once, and around 5.9% lies in the top ten. With 0 bases removed from V and 10 bases from J, the gap between germline ends came to 8 bases. CDR3 length: 13 amino acids. Germline V gives CDR1 SGDLS, CDR2 YYNGEE. This specimen consisted of PBMCs, obtained after 12 months of ibrutinib treatment. The chain has TRBV9 and TRBJ1-6; D is undetermined. The sequence derives from a human donor with chronic lymphocytic leukemia. CDR3 loop: CASSVVEGSPLHF. Written as DNA, the CDR3 is TGTGCCAGCAGCGTAGTGGAGGGCTCACCCCTCCACTTT.